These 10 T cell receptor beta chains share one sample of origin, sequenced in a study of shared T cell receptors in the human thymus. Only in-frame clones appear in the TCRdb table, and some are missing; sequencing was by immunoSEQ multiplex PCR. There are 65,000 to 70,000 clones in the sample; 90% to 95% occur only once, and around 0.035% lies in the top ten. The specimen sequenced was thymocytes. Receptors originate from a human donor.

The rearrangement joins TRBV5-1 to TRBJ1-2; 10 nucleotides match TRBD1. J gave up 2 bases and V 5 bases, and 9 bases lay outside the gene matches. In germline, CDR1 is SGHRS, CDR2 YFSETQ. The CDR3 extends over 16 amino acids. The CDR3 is CASRDRGSLANYGYTF. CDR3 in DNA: TGCGCCAGCAGGGACAGGGGGAGCCTCGCCAACTATGGCTACACCTTC.

CDR3 sequence (DNA): TGTGCCAGCAGTCCTATTTCCTACGAGCAGTACTTC. It translates to CASSPISYEQYF. The V gene is TRBV11-2, the J gene TRBJ2-7, with no clear D. The CDR3 is 12 amino acids. Germline values: CDR1 SGHAT, CDR2 FQNNGV. The V and J ends lost 6 bases and 1 base respectively, with 7 bases between them.

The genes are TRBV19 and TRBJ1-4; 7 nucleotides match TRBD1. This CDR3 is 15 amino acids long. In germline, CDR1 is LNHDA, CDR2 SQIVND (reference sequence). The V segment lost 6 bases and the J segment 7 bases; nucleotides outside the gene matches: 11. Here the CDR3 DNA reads TGTGCCAGTAGACGGAAGACAGGGTCGGGTGAAAAACTGTTTTTT. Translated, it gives CASRRKTGSGEKLFF.

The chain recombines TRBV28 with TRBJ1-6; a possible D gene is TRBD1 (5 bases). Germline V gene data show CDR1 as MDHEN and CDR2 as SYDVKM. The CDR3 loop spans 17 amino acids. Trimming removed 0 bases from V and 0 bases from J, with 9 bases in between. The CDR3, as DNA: TGTGCCAGCAGTTTATGGGGGCCGAGCTCCTATAATTCACCCCTCCACTTT. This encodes CASSLWGPSSYNSPLHF.

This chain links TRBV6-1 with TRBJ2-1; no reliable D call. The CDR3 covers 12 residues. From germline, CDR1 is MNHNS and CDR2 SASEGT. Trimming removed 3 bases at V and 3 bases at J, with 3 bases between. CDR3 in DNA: TGTGCCAGCAGTGAGTACTACAATGAGCAGTTCTTC. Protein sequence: CASSEYYNEQFF.

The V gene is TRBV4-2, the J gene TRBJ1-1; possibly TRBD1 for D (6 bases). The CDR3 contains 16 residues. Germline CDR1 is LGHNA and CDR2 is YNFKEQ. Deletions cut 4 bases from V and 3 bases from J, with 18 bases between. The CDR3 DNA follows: TGTGCCAGCAGCCGCATGTGGCAGGGGTTGGACACTGAAGCTTTCTTT. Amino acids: CASSRMWQGLDTEAFF.

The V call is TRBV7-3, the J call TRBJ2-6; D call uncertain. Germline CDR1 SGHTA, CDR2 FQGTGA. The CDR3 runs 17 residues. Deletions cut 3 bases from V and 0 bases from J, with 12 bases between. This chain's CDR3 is CASSLPGAPSGANVLTF. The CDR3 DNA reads TGTGCCAGCAGCTTGCCAGGAGCCCCCTCTGGGGCCAACGTCCTGACTTTC.

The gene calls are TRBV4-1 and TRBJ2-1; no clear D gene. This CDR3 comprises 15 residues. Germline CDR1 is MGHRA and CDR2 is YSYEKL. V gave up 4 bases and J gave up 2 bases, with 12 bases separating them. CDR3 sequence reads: CASSLNNITYNEQFF. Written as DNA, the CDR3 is TGCGCCAGCAGCCTCAACAACATAACCTACAATGAGCAGTTCTTC.

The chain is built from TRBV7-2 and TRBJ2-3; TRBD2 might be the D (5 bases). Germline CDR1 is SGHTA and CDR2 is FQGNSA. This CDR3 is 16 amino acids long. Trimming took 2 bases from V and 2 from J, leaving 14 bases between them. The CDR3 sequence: CASSLCGAGLTDTQYF. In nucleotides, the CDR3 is TGTGCCAGCAGCTTATGTGGAGCCGGACTCACAGATACGCAGTATTTT.

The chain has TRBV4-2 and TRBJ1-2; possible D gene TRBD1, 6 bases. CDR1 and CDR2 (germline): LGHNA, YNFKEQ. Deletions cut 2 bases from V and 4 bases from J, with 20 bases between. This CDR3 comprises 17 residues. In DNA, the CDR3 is TGTGCCAGCAGCCAAACATTGTGTCAGGGGTTTCTCTATGGCTACACCTTC. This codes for CASSQTLCQGFLYGYTF.